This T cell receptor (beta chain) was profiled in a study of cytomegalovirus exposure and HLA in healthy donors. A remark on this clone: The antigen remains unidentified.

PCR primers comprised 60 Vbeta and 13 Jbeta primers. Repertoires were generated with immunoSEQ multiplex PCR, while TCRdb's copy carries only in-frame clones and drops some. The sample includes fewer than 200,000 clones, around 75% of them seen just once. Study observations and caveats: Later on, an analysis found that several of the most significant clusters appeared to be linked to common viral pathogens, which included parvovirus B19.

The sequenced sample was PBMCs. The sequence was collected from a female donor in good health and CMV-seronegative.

CDR3 coding DNA: TGTGCCAGCAGCTTAGAGGGGGGGGGTAACTCCTACAATGAGCAGTTCTTC. Translation: CASSLEGGGNSYNEQFF. The gene calls are TRBV7-6 and TRBJ2-1, with D perhaps matching TRBD2 (7 bases). V shed 1 base and J shed 0 bases, with 13 bases lying between them. CDR1 is SGHVS, CDR2 FNYEAQ, per germline. This CDR3 has 17 amino acids.